Shown below are 30 T cell receptor beta chains from a single sample sequenced in a study of T cell repertoires in cytomegalovirus infection. The antigens for these receptors are not known. MiXCR, applied by TCRdb to the reads, yields one record per CDR3 protein. The sample yields 800,000 to 950,000 distinct CDR3 sequences, around a third seen once. The starting material was cultured CD8+ T cells from PBMCs, obtained from culture after CMV antigen stimulation. The receptors come from a human donor in good health (CMV status not recorded). Some clones in this sample may be carry-over from other donors' samples.

The chain has TRBV11-1 and TRBJ1-1; a weak D match, TRBD1 (6 bases). The CDR3 has 16 residues. The germline V gene encodes CDR1 SGHAT and CDR2 FQDESV (reference sequence). V dropped 5 bases and J dropped 2 bases, with 18 bases sitting between them. CDR3 nucleotide sequence: TGTGCCAGCAGCCCCGGCTCCGACAGGCGAAACACTGAAGCTTTCTTT. Translated, it gives CASSPGSDRRNTEAFF.

In this sample, this clonotype turned up a few times. Compared with germline, one end of the junction differs, possibly owing to a read error. This chain links TRBV7-7 with TRBJ2-5; 7 bases align to TRBD1. Germline V CDR1 and CDR2: SSHAT, FNYEAQ (reference sequence). CDR3 size: 17 residues. The CDR3 sequence: CASSLEYGTATVATQYF. CDR3 bases: TGTGCTAGCAGCTTAGAATACGGGACAGCTACGGTGGCGACCCAGTACTTC.

The genes are TRBV14 and TRBJ2-1, with 10 bases identical to TRBD1. Unmatched junction bases numbered 6, after V lost 3 bases and J lost 4 bases. Germline CDR1 SGHDN, CDR2 FVKESK. The CDR3 covers 16 residues. The CDR3 nucleotides are TGTGCCAGCAGCCAGACCGGGACAGGGGTATACAATGAGCAGTTCTTC. Amino acid sequence: CASSQTGTGVYNEQFF.

The chain couples TRBV27 to TRBJ2-3; perhaps TRBD2 as D (7 bases). Germline assignment: CDR1 MNHEY and CDR2 SMNVEV (reference sequence). V was clipped by 9 bases and J by 0 bases, with 16 bases between them. The CDR3 covers 15 residues. CDR3: CASIIRGGSTDTQYF. DNA of the CDR3: TGTGCCAGTATTATAAGGGGGGGTAGCACAGATACGCAGTATTTT.

The chain combines TRBV19 with TRBJ1-2, with D tentatively TRBD1 (5 bases). CDR1 is LNHDA, CDR2 SQIVND, per germline (reference sequence). Trimming removed 4 bases at V and 0 bases at J, with 15 bases between. The CDR3 length is 16 residues. The CDR3 DNA follows: TGTGCCAGTAGTACCCCCCGACAGACAGCTAACTATGGCTACACCTTC. Translation: CASSTPRQTANYGYTF.

The gene calls are TRBV20-1 and TRBJ2-5, with D uncertain. The CDR3 is 13 amino acids. The germline V gene encodes CDR1 DFQATT and CDR2 SNEGSKA (reference sequence). Trimming removed 0 bases at V and 7 bases at J, with 12 bases between. The CDR3 nucleotides read TGCAGTGCTAGAGATGAGTGGAAAGGGACCCAGTACTTC. Translation: CSARDEWKGTQYF.

The count of this clonotype is one. One end of the junction fails to match germline, which may point to a read error. The chain combines TRBV6-5 with TRBJ1-1, with D perhaps matching TRBD1 (5 bases). The CDR3 length is 14 residues. Germline-derived CDR1 and CDR2 are MNHEY and SVGAGI. The CDR3 DNA follows: TGTGCCAGCAATTACTCCGACAGCTATACTGAAGCTTTCTTT. Protein sequence: CASNYSDSYTEAFF.

The gene calls are TRBV19 and TRBJ1-2, with a tentative D call TRBD1 (5 bases). The CDR3 has 13 amino acids. Trimming removed 3 bases from V and 12 bases from J, with 17 bases in between. Germline V gene sequence: CDR1 LNHDA, CDR2 SQIVND (reference sequence). The chain's CDR3 is CASSMGPGTTNTF. The CDR3 DNA is TGTGCCAGTAGTATGGGGCCGGGGACGACCAACACCTTC.

A few counts support this clonotype. The CDR3 loop reads CASSEDSYNEKLFF. The CDR3 DNA sequence: TGTGCCAGCAGTGAAGACAGTTATAATGAAAAACTGTTTTTT. This chain uses TRBV25-1 with TRBJ1-4, with D possibly matching TRBD1 (5 bases). The V end was cut by 2 bases, the J end by 4 bases, with 8 bases between. CDR1 is MGHDK, CDR2 SYGVNS, per germline. The CDR3 has 14 residues.

This clonotype appeared many times. The chain employs TRBV7-6 and TRBJ2-5, with TRBD2 as a possible D gene (6 bases). The V and J ends lost 6 bases and 4 bases respectively, with 27 bases between them. Looked up from germline, CDR1 is SGHVS and CDR2 is FNYEAQ. The CDR3 contains 18 residues. The CDR3 spells CASSFSGVGGLSRETQYF. The CDR3 nucleotides are TGTGCCAGCAGTTTTAGCGGCGTCGGGGGTCTTTCTAGAGAGACCCAGTACTTC.

The chain combines TRBV6-5 with TRBJ2-1; possibly TRBD2 for D (6 bases). V shed 2 bases and J shed 2 bases, with 13 bases lying between them. Germline-derived CDR1 and CDR2 are MNHEY and SVGAGI. CDR3 size: 16 residues. DNA for the CDR3: TGTGCCAGCAGTTACGGGTTGGGACTCACCTACAATGAGCAGTTCTTC. Encoded protein: CASSYGLGLTYNEQFF.

This clonotype occurred a few times. The chain couples TRBV27 to TRBJ1-2; D remains ambiguous. The CDR3 is 11 amino acids. The germline V gene encodes CDR1 MNHEY and CDR2 SMNVEV (reference sequence). V was trimmed by 8 bases and J by 6 bases, leaving 10 bases between them. This CDR3 reads CASGREDGYTF. The DNA of the CDR3 is TGTGCCAGCGGACGGGAGGATGGCTACACCTTC.

The V and J genes are TRBV7-9 and TRBJ2-1; TRBD1 might be the D (5 bases). Germline V gene lookup returns CDR1 SEHNR and CDR2 FQNEAQ (reference sequence). The CDR3 spans 14 residues. Trimming left V 2 bases short and J 6 bases short, with 11 bases between. The DNA of the CDR3 is TGTGCCAGCAGCTTAATCAGGGCTGGCAATGAGCAGTTCTTC. Amino acids: CASSLIRAGNEQFF.

This clonotype was seen many times. V gene TRBV7-8 combines with J gene TRBJ2-3, with TRBD2 matching 9 bases. The CDR3 runs to 17 residues. Germline V lookup: CDR1 SGHVS, CDR2 FQNEAQ. The junction had 13 bases not matched to a gene; V was cut back by 4 bases and J by 5 bases. The DNA for the CDR3 is TGTGCCAGCAGCTCGCCCGGGGAGCGGGGGGTAAAAGATACGCAGTATTTT. Translating it yields CASSSPGERGVKDTQYF. The full variable domain, with the rest looked up from reference TRBV7-8 and TRBJ2-3, is GAGVSQSPRYKVAKRGQDVALRCDPISGHVSLFWYQQALGQGPEFLTYFQNEAQLDKSGLPSDRFFAERPEGSVSTLKIQRTQQEDSAVYLCASSSPGERGVKDTQYFGPGTRLTVL.

This clonotype turned up a few times. The CDR3 DNA reads TGCGCCAGCAGCCCCTCGTTCTCTGGGGCCAACGTCCTGACTTTC. Encoded protein: CASSPSFSGANVLTF. J is TRBJ2-6 and V is TRBV5-1; the D is unclear. V was shortened by 4 bases and J by 0 bases, with 8 bases between the two germline ends. The CDR3 consists of 15 residues. The V gene's germline CDR1 is SGHRS and CDR2 YFSETQ.

The chain carries TRBV4-1 and TRBJ2-7; tentative D call: TRBD2 (5 bases). Trimming stripped 1 base from V and 5 bases from J, with 12 bases between. The CDR3 extends over 14 amino acids. Germline CDR1 is MGHRA and CDR2 is YSYEKL. The CDR3 bases are TGCGCCAGCAGCCAAGTGGACTCTCCTGACGAGCAGTACTTC. It is translated as CASSQVDSPDEQYF.

This clonotype was picked up a small number of times. The chain uses TRBV6-1 and TRBJ2-1; 9 nucleotides align to TRBD1. The CDR3 has 16 residues. Germline CDR1 and CDR2: MNHNS and SASEGT. The V gene end was trimmed by 2 bases and the J gene end by 2 bases; junction bases not matched to a gene: 4. CDR3 coding DNA: TGTGCCAGCAGTGAACTGGGACAGGGAACCTACAATGAGCAGTTCTTC. Protein product: CASSELGQGTYNEQFF.

This clonotype has just a few counts. This chain joins TRBV25-1 and TRBJ2-5; 9 bases map to TRBD1. Germline lookup yields CDR1 MGHDK and CDR2 SYGVNS. With V trimmed by 3 bases and J by 5 bases, 13 bases remained unmatched. The length of the CDR3 is 17 residues. This CDR3 reads CASSDLPRTGAEETQYF. The DNA for the CDR3 is TGTGCCAGCAGTGATCTCCCTAGGACAGGGGCCGAGGAGACCCAGTACTTC. The full variable domain, in which reference TRBV25-1 and TRBJ2-5 provide the parts outside the CDR3, is EADIYQTPRYLVIGTGKKITLECSQTMGHDKMYWYQQDPGMELHLIHYSYGVNSTEKGDLSSESTVSRIRTEHFPLTLESARPSHTSQYLCASSDLPRTGAEETQYFGPGTRLLVL.

This clonotype was seen only once. The genes are TRBV4-2 and TRBJ1-2; a possible D gene is TRBD1 (5 bases). In germline, CDR1 is LGHNA, CDR2 YNFKEQ. The CDR3 has 14 amino acids. V lost 3 bases and J lost 3, with 11 bases in between. In DNA, the CDR3 is TGTGCCAGCAGCCAGGGGGTAGGCGACTATGGCTACACCTTC. Protein product: CASSQGVGDYGYTF.

This clonotype was found a few times. This sequence joins TRBV7-9 and TRBJ2-1, with unresolved D. This CDR3 region has 13 residues. Per germline, CDR1 SEHNR and CDR2 FQNEAQ (reference sequence). Trimming removed 2 bases from V and 7 bases from J, with 9 bases in between. The CDR3: CASSLIKLNEQFF. DNA for the CDR3: TGTGCCAGCAGCTTAATAAAGTTGAATGAGCAGTTCTTC. Full variable domain (missing parts from reference TRBV7-9 and TRBJ2-1): DTGVSQNPRHKITKRGQNVTFRCDPISEHNRLYWYRQTLGQGPEFLTYFQNEAQLEKSRLLSDRFSAERPKGSFSTLEIQRTEQGDSAMYLCASSLIKLNEQFFGPGTRLTVL.

This clonotype was seen only a few times. The chain couples TRBV27 to TRBJ1-5; the match to TRBD1 covers 7 bases. J lost 3 bases, V lost 6 bases, and 2 bases had no gene match. CDR1 is MNHEY, CDR2 SMNVEV, per germline (reference sequence). This CDR3 region has 13 residues. In DNA form, the CDR3 reads TGTGCCAGCAGGCAGGGGGTCAATCAGCCCCAGCATTTT. It encodes CASRQGVNQPQHF.

This clonotype was detected only a few times. The rearrangement links TRBV6-1 to TRBJ2-5; TRBD1 aligns across 9 bases. Germline CDR1 MNHNS, CDR2 SASEGT. The length of the CDR3 is 18 residues. V was pared by 1 base and J by 7 bases, with 16 bases of the junction left unmatched. CDR3 loop: CASSEVNPGTGSGRTQYF. The CDR3, as DNA: TGTGCCAGCAGTGAAGTAAATCCCGGGACAGGGAGCGGTAGGACCCAGTACTTC.

The rearrangement links TRBV29-1 to TRBJ1-4; 7 nucleotides align to TRBD1. Germline values: CDR1 SQVTM, CDR2 ANQGSEA. The trim removed 7 bases at V and 0 bases at J, leaving 2 bases unmatched. The CDR3 is 13 residues long. The CDR3 coding sequence is TGCAGCGCTGGGACAGCAACTAATGAAAAACTGTTTTTT. It yields the protein CSAGTATNEKLFF.

This clonotype showed up just a few times. The chain couples TRBV28 to TRBJ2-7, with 11 bases aligning to TRBD2. The CDR3 runs to 14 residues. V lost 5 bases to trimming and J lost 6 bases; unmatched junction nucleotides: 6. CDR1 MDHEN and CDR2 SYDVKM come from the germline V gene. CDR3 nucleotide sequence: TGTGCCAGCAGTACGGGACTAGCGGTCTTCGAGCAGTACGTC. Translation: CASSTGLAVFEQYV.

This clonotype was observed many times. This rearrangement joins TRBV7-2 to TRBJ1-5, with TRBD1 matching over 10 bases. Germline V lookup: CDR1 SGHTA, CDR2 FQGNSA. The CDR3 is 14 amino acids. V lost 3 bases, J lost 6 bases, and 2 bases stayed unmatched. The CDR3 DNA reads TGTGCCAGCAGCTTGGGACAGGGGATTCAGCCCCAGCATTTT. Translating it yields CASSLGQGIQPQHF. Based on the CDR3 plus reference TRBV7-2 and TRBJ1-5, the full variable domain is GAGVSQSPSNKVTEKGKDVELRCDPISGHTALYWYRQSLGQGLEFLIYFQGNSAPDKSGLPSDRFSAERTGGSVSTLTIQRTQQEDSAVYLCASSLGQGIQPQHFGDGTRLSIL.

This clonotype was seen only a few times. The chain links TRBV6-2 or TRBV6-3 to TRBJ1-2, with TRBD1 matching over 7 bases. Germline V lookup: CDR1 MNHEY, CDR2 SVGEGT. Germline trimming cut 0 bases from V and 6 bases from J; bases unmatched to any gene: 10. The CDR3 is made up of 16 amino acids. CDR3 DNA: TGTGCCAGCAGTTACTCGAACGTAGGGGGCCCGGATGGCTACACCTTC. This encodes CASSYSNVGGPDGYTF.

The genes are TRBV12-3 or TRBV12-4 and TRBJ2-1; tentative D call: TRBD2 (6 bases). This CDR3 has 13 residues. V shed 6 bases and J shed 10 bases, with 16 bases lying between them. The CDR3 DNA follows: TGTGCCAGCAGCCGTACCCCGGCGGGAGAGCAGTTCTTC. Encoded protein: CASSRTPAGEQFF.

The chain carries TRBV5-1 and TRBJ2-3, with 10 bases that match TRBD1. With 0 bases clipped from V and 3 bases from J, the junction kept 7 bases outside the gene matches. From germline, CDR1 is SGHRS and CDR2 YFSETQ. CDR3 length: 17 residues. CDR3: CASSLDPTGGLTDTQYF. For the CDR3, the DNA is TGCGCCAGCAGCTTGGATCCGACAGGGGGCTTGACAGATACGCAGTATTTT.

J is TRBJ2-1 and V is TRBV11-1; 9 bases agree with TRBD2. Trimming at V came to 8 bases and at J to 10 bases, leaving 15 bases not matched to a gene. Germline-derived CDR1 and CDR2 are SGHAT and FQDESV (reference sequence). The CDR3 length is 15 residues. CDR3 sequence (DNA): TGTGCCAGCCATGGGGGTGCGGGGGGGCCTGAAGAGCAGTTCTTC. Translated, it gives CASHGGAGGPEEQFF.

This clonotype came up a few times. V is TRBV7-3 and J is TRBJ2-3; TRBD2 agrees at 7 bases. This CDR3 spans 16 amino acids. CDR1 and CDR2 from the germline V gene are SGHTA and FQGTGA. After removal of 3 bases from V and 0 bases from J, the junction contained 6 bases not matched to a gene. The CDR3 protein is CASSFRAGTSTDTQYF. The CDR3 bases are TGTGCCAGCAGCTTCCGAGCGGGGACTAGCACAGATACGCAGTATTTT.